This entry features one T cell receptor beta chain sequence. The antigen remains unidentified. The protocol was immunoSEQ multiplex PCR, while the TCRdb copy is restricted to in-frame clones and leaves out a portion. Of about 140,000 clones in the sample, more than 80% were seen once. The sample comes from a study of T cell responses to AZD1222 COVID-19 vaccine. Study conclusions and caveats: Spike-wide vaccine-associated CD4 TCRs dominated at 160-218 and 743-854. Donors skewed white British and female; clonal diversity was possibly underestimated.

Germline V gives CDR1 DFQATT, CDR2 SNEGSKA (reference sequence). The ends were cut back, 6 bases at V and 7 bases at J, with 13 bases in the middle. The length of the CDR3 is 11 residues. The source is an adult who received the MenACWY meningococcal vaccine as a control. Here the sequenced sample was peripheral blood, taken 28 days after the second dose of the MenACWY control vaccine. The genes are TRBV20-1 and TRBJ2-7; D perhaps matches TRBD2 (6 bases). The CDR3 sequence is CSALGGVEQYF. CDR3 nucleotide sequence: TGCAGTGCCTTGGGCGGGGTTGAGCAGTACTTC.